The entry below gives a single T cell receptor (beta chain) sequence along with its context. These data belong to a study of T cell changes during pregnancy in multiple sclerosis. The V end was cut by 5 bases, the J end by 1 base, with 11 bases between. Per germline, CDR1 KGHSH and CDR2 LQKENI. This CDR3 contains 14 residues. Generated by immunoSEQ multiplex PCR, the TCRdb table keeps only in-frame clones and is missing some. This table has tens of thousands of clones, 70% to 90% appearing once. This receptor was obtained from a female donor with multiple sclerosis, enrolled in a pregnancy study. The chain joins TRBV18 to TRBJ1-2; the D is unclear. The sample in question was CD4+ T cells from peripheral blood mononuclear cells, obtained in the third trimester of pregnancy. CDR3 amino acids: CASSSEGSNYGYTF. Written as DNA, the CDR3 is TGTGCCAGCTCATCGGAAGGGAGTAACTATGGCTACACCTTC.